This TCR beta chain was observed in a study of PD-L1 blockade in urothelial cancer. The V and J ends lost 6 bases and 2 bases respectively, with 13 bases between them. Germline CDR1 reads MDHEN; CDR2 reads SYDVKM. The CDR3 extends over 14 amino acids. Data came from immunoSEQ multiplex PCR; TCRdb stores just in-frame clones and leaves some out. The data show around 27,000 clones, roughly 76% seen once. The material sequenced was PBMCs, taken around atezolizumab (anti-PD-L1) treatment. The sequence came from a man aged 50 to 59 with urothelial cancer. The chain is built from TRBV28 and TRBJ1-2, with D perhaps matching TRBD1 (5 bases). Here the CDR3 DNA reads TGTGCCAGCAGACCTCAGACAGACAACTATGGCTACACCTTC. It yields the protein CASRPQTDNYGYTF.